Judged by frequency, the clone carrying this T cell receptor beta chain is large. The antigen is undetermined. Germline loops: CDR1 SQVTM, CDR2 ANQGSEA. The CDR3 totals 13 residues. This entry is derived from a study of CXCR3-negative and CXCR3-positive naive CD8 T cells. Through 5' RACE with UMI labels, the TRB cDNA libraries were prepared. TCRdb reprocessed the 5' RACE reads and keeps a single row for each CDR3 protein, giving no DNA. This listing includes tens of thousands of distinct CDR3 sequences. Regarding the study as a whole: Across naive subsets, surface CD5 expression was comparable, and TCR strength was inferred from properties of the TRB CDR3.

This receptor was obtained from a human donor in good health. Some clones in this sample may be carry-over from other donors' samples. This sequence joins TRBV29-1 and TRBJ2-7; as DNA is missing, the TRBD1 call by TCRdb cannot be tested. The sample was memory CD8+ T cells from blood. The CDR3 sequence: CSVSQGAFYEQYF.